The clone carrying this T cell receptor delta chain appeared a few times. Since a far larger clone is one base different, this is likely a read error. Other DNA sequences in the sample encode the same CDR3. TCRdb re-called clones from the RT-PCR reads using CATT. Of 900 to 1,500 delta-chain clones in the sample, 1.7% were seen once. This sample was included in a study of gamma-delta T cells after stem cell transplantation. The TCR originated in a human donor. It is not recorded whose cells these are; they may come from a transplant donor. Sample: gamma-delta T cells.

This CDR3 is CACDTGFGGFTDKLIF. In DNA, the CDR3 is TGTGCCTGTGACACCGGTTTCGGAGGGTTCACCGATAAACTCATCTTT. The chain is built from TRDV2 and TRDJ1, with unresolved D. Germline CDR1 and CDR2: GEAIGNYY and EKD. The CDR3 runs 16 residues. Trimming shortened V by 0 bases and J by 1 base, and 14 bases separated the two germline ends.